Below are 27 T cell receptor beta chains sequenced from a single sample in a study of blood T cell repertoires in COVID-19. The protocol was immunoSEQ multiplex PCR, while the TCRdb copy is restricted to in-frame clones and leaves out a portion. The table includes 120,000 to 150,000 clones, about 85% detected once. The sample taken for sequencing was peripheral blood. These TCRs come from a human donor in a cohort sampled during active COVID-19.

This clone was seen just once. The chain employs TRBV14 and TRBJ1-1; TRBD1 might be the D (5 bases). Germline loops: CDR1 SGHDN, CDR2 FVKESK. CDR3 length equals 18 residues. Trimming shortened V by 1 base and J by 8 bases, and 26 bases separated the two germline ends. CDR3 DNA sequence: TGTGCCAGCAGCCAAGCCCCGGCGGTGGGGCAGGGTTCATTCGAAGCTTTCTTT. Translated: CASSQAPAVGQGSFEAFF.

The CDR3 DNA follows: TGCGCCAGCAGCCAAGAGGGGCCAGGGTTTTCGCCCCAGCATTTT. It is translated as CASSQEGPGFSPQHF. The chain has TRBV4-1 and TRBJ1-5; tentative D call: TRBD1 (5 bases). Trimming pared 0 bases from V and 9 bases from J, leaving 15 bases between. Germline assignment: CDR1 MGHRA and CDR2 YSYEKL. This CDR3 has 15 residues.

Notes on this clone: Other DNA sequences in the same sample also yield this CDR3. The chain employs TRBV7-2 and TRBJ2-5; the D gene is possibly TRBD2 (5 bases). The germline gives CDR1 SGHTA, CDR2 FQGNSA. CDR3 length: 13 amino acids. V lost 3 bases and J 5 bases, leaving 10 bases between the germline ends. CDR3 nucleotide sequence: TGTGCCAGCAGCTTCGGGGTCCGGGAGACCCAGTACTTC. It encodes CASSFGVRETQYF.

This rearrangement joins TRBV29-1 to TRBJ1-5, with TRBD1 as a possible D gene (5 bases). V shed 6 bases and J shed 2 bases, with 17 bases lying between them. Germline V gene data show CDR1 as SQVTM and CDR2 as ANQGSEA. The CDR3 sequence is 15 residues long. DNA of the CDR3: TGCAGCGTGGGATCCGTCGGGGGTGGCAATCAGCCCCAGCATTTT. This gives the protein CSVGSVGGGNQPQHF. The full variable domain, completed using reference TRBV29-1 and TRBJ1-5, is SAVISQKPSRDICQRGTSLTIQCQVDSQVTMMFWYRQQPGQSLTLIATANQGSEATYESGFVIDKFPISRPNLTFSTLTVSNMSPEDSSIYLCSVGSVGGGNQPQHFGDGTRLSIL.

The chain combines TRBV10-3 with TRBJ2-2; TRBD2 might be the D (7 bases). Trimming took off 6 bases at V and 0 bases at J, with 14 bases between the two ends. Germline V lookup: CDR1 ENHRY, CDR2 SYGVKD. The CDR3 is 16 residues long. The CDR3 sequence: CAIRGGGAANTGELFF. In nucleotides, the CDR3 is TGTGCCATCAGAGGAGGGGGGGCCGCGAACACCGGGGAGCTGTTTTTT.

The J gene is TRBJ2-1, the V gene TRBV6-5, with a weak D call TRBD1 (5 bases). V was pared by 6 bases and J by 9 bases, with 6 bases between. Germline V lookup: CDR1 MNHEY, CDR2 SVGAGI. This CDR3 has 10 amino acids. CDR3 protein: CASRGPEQFF. The CDR3, as DNA: TGTGCCAGCAGGGGGCCTGAGCAGTTCTTC.

The genes are TRBV29-1 and TRBJ1-4, with D perhaps TRBD1 (6 bases). V was shortened by 5 bases and J by 5 bases, with 12 bases between the two germline ends. This CDR3 has 13 residues. The germline V gene encodes CDR1 SQVTM and CDR2 ANQGSEA. The CDR3 DNA reads as TGCAGCGTTCTGGGGGGGGCGAATGAAAAACTGTTTTTT. Encoded protein: CSVLGGANEKLFF.

The chain is built from TRBV5-6 and TRBJ2-5; TRBD2 matches 9 bases. Germline V CDR1 and CDR2: SGHDT, YYEEEE. V trimming: 0 bases; J trimming: 1 base; junction bases outside the gene matches: 4. This CDR3 region has 16 residues. CDR3 protein: CASSLVAAGGQETQYF. The DNA of the CDR3 is TGTGCCAGCAGCTTGGTTGCAGCGGGGGGCCAAGAGACCCAGTACTTC.

The V call is TRBV7-9, the J call TRBJ1-4; 10 bases fit TRBD1. The CDR3 extends over 15 amino acids. The V gene's germline CDR1 is SEHNR and CDR2 FQNEAQ (reference sequence). After removal of 5 bases from V and 8 bases from J, the junction contained 8 bases not matched to a gene. The CDR3 protein is CASSARQGAWEKLFF. Written as DNA, the CDR3 is TGTGCCAGCAGCGCTCGACAGGGGGCTTGGGAAAAACTGTTTTTT. Drawing the rest from reference TRBV7-9 and TRBJ1-4, the complete variable domain is DTGVSQNPRHKITKRGQNVTFRCDPISEHNRLYWYRQTLGQGPEFLTYFQNEAQLEKSRLLSDRFSAERPKGSFSTLEIQRTEQGDSAMYLCASSARQGAWEKLFFGSGTQLSVL.

V is TRBV6-2 or TRBV6-3 and J is TRBJ2-7; TRBD1 matches at 9 bases. Germline V gene data show CDR1 as MNHEY and CDR2 as SVGEGT. V dropped 6 bases and J dropped 12; count of bases not matched to a gene: 6. The CDR3 spans 11 residues. The CDR3 protein is CASSLGTGWYF. In DNA form, the CDR3 reads TGTGCCAGCAGCCTGGGGACAGGGTGGTACTTC.

The chain couples TRBV4-1 to TRBJ1-4; a possible D gene is TRBD1 (6 bases). V was clipped by 1 base and J by 3 bases, with 18 bases between them. The CDR3 sequence is 18 residues long. Germline V lookup: CDR1 MGHRA, CDR2 YSYEKL. The CDR3 protein is CASSQVSRGGVANEKLFF. The CDR3 nucleotides are TGCGCCAGCAGCCAAGTTAGCAGGGGAGGGGTTGCTAATGAAAAACTGTTTTTT.

V is TRBV11-3 and J is TRBJ1-1; TRBD1 agrees at 8 bases. CDR1 is SGHNT and CDR2 is YENEEA in the germline V gene. The CDR3 loop spans 13 amino acids. V shed 5 bases, J shed 4 bases, and the junction held 3 bases outside the gene matches. CDR3 sequence: CASSPGQGTEAFF. CDR3 nucleotides: TGTGCCAGCAGCCCCGGACAGGGCACTGAAGCTTTCTTT.

This chain links TRBV2 with TRBJ1-6, with 9 bases that match TRBD1. The CDR3 has 13 residues. Trimming at V came to 6 bases and at J to 8 bases, leaving 2 bases not matched to a gene. Per germline, CDR1 SNHLY and CDR2 FYNNEI. The CDR3 reads CASRGQGDSPLHF. The CDR3 nucleotides read TGTGCCAGCAGGGGACAGGGAGATTCACCCCTCCACTTT.

The chain carries TRBV30 and TRBJ2-7, with TRBD1 as a possible D gene (6 bases). The CDR3 totals 13 residues. Trimming removed 0 bases at V and 6 bases at J, with 12 bases between. Germline V gives CDR1 GTSNPN, CDR2 SVGIG (reference sequence). The CDR3 reads CAWSVSRGGEQYF. CDR3 in DNA: TGTGCCTGGAGTGTAAGCAGGGGCGGCGAGCAGTACTTC.

This chain's CDR3 is CASSRRRGEEKLFF. For the CDR3, the DNA is TGCGCCAGCAGCCGACGCAGGGGGGAAGAAAAACTGTTTTTT. The chain joins TRBV23-1 to TRBJ1-4; TRBD1 matches at 7 bases. TRBV23-1 belongs to the ORF category, with a function that is uncertain. Unmatched junction bases numbered 9, after V lost 6 bases and J lost 8 bases. There are 14 residues in the CDR3.

This chain uses TRBV7-8 with TRBJ1-4; D not certain. Germline CDR1 is SGHVS and CDR2 is FQNEAQ. Trimming removed 5 bases from V and 3 bases from J, with 22 bases in between. The CDR3 loop spans 18 amino acids. CDR3 sequence reads: CASSPTRRAEGANEKLFF. The CDR3 DNA is TGTGCCAGCAGCCCAACGAGAAGAGCGGAGGGTGCTAATGAAAAACTGTTTTTT.

The genes are TRBV5-1 and TRBJ1-2, with 11 bases that match TRBD1. V lost 0 bases to trimming and J lost 4 bases; unmatched junction nucleotides: 5. Germline V gene data show CDR1 as SGHRS and CDR2 as YFSETQ. The CDR3 loop spans 16 amino acids. CDR3 sequence reads: CASSLGTGGRGYGYTF. DNA of the CDR3: TGCGCCAGCAGCTTGGGGACAGGGGGCAGAGGCTATGGCTACACCTTC.

The chain links TRBV3-1 (or the pseudogene TRBV3-2) to TRBJ2-1, with TRBD2 matching 7 bases. Germline V gives CDR1 LGHDT, CDR2 YNNKEL (reference sequence). This CDR3 region has 17 residues. V trimming: 3 bases; J trimming: 4 bases; junction bases outside the gene matches: 12. DNA for the CDR3: TGTGCCAGCAGCCAGTATGGTCGGAAGCGGGGATACAATGAGCAGTTCTTC. Protein: CASSQYGRKRGYNEQFF.

This clone is classed as medium-sized. The rearrangement joins TRBV27 to TRBJ1-5, with 7 bases matching TRBD1. Per the germline V gene, CDR1 is MNHEY and CDR2 is SMNVEV (reference sequence). V trimming: 6 bases; J trimming: 4 bases; junction bases outside the gene matches: 3. The CDR3 sequence is 13 residues long. The CDR3 here is CASRGQPNQPQHF. The CDR3 nucleotides read TGTGCCAGCAGGGGACAGCCAAATCAGCCCCAGCATTTT.

The chain carries TRBV2 and TRBJ2-1, with D perhaps TRBD1 (6 bases). The V gene's germline CDR1 is SNHLY and CDR2 FYNNEI. The length of the CDR3 is 13 residues. Trimming took off 5 bases at V and 8 bases at J, with 13 bases between the two ends. The CDR3 sequence is CASSSQGRDEQFF. CDR3 coding DNA: TGTGCCAGCAGTTCCCAGGGGCGCGATGAGCAGTTCTTC.

V is TRBV5-4 and J is TRBJ1-2; D is possibly TRBD1 (5 bases). The CDR3 contains 14 residues. Germline assignment: CDR1 SGHNT and CDR2 YYREEE (reference sequence). Trimming stripped 2 bases from V and 1 base from J, with 9 bases between. The CDR3 spells CASSLRDYNYGYTF. The CDR3 nucleotides are TGTGCCAGCAGCTTAAGGGACTATAACTATGGCTACACCTTC.

The CDR3 loop reads CASSLLPPPGPLPLDYTF. The CDR3 nucleotides are TGTGCCAGCAGCTTACTCCCCCCCCCAGGTCCCCTGCCGTTGGACTACACCTTC. The genes are TRBV7-9 and TRBJ1-2; D ambiguous. V lost 2 bases to trimming and J lost 10 bases, with 29 bases between them. CDR1 and CDR2 from the germline V gene are SEHNR and FQNEAQ (reference sequence). The CDR3 extends over 18 amino acids.

The gene calls are TRBV24-1 and TRBJ2-2; a weak D match, TRBD1 (6 bases). The germline gives CDR1 KGHDR, CDR2 SFDVKD. The V gene lost 10 bases and the J gene lost 3 bases, with 8 bases spanning the gap. This CDR3 is built from 12 residues. Here the CDR3 DNA reads TGTGCCACTTCAGGGGACACCGGGGAGCTGTTTTTT. Translation gives CATSGDTGELFF.

The genes are TRBV5-4 and TRBJ2-7; TRBD2 might be the D (6 bases). V was shortened by 3 bases and J by 2 bases, with 15 bases between the two germline ends. There are 15 residues in the CDR3. Per the germline V gene, CDR1 is SGHNT and CDR2 is YYREEE (reference sequence). CDR3 loop: CASSSDARTTYEQYF. The DNA of the CDR3 is TGTGCCAGCAGCTCAGATGCCCGGACTACCTACGAGCAGTACTTC.

A note on this clone: The germline gene is not matched at one end of the junction; a read error may be the cause. V is TRBV28 and J is TRBJ1-2; D might be TRBD1 (6 bases). The CDR3 runs to 10 residues. Per the germline V gene, CDR1 is MDHEN and CDR2 is SYDVKM. The CDR3 loop reads CASSSRDMAF. CDR3 in DNA: TGTGCCAGCAGTAGCCGGGACATGGCCTTC.

This rearrangement joins TRBV9 to TRBJ2-2, with a weak D call TRBD2 (6 bases). This CDR3 spans 16 amino acids. V lost 0 bases, J lost 6 bases, and 15 bases lay in between. The germline V gene has CDR1 SGDLS and CDR2 YYNGEE. This chain's CDR3 is CASSVAAGLRAGELFF. The CDR3 region has the DNA TGTGCCAGCAGCGTAGCGGCGGGGTTGAGGGCCGGGGAGCTGTTTTTT.

J is TRBJ2-5 and V is TRBV7-2, with D possibly matching TRBD2 (5 bases). V lost 4 bases and J lost 5, with 17 bases in between. Germline lookup yields CDR1 SGHTA and CDR2 FQGNSA. This CDR3 region has 15 residues. The CDR3 DNA follows: TGTGCCAGCAGCTCGGTAGCGTACTCCCGGGAGACCCAGTACTTC. Its protein product is CASSSVAYSRETQYF.